The present entry profiles one T cell receptor beta chain with its context. This record belongs to a study of blood T cell repertoires in COVID-19. At the level of the study: Material from acute and convalescent COVID-19 was sourced from the United States, Italy and Spain.

Germline CDR1 is DFQATT and CDR2 is SNEGSKA (reference sequence). V lost 0 bases to trimming and J lost 11 bases, with 11 bases between them. The CDR3 has 11 amino acids. Authors' analysis steps: Estimation of nucleated cell counts was performed using reference gene primer amplification. The repertoire was sequenced with immunoSEQ multiplex PCR; TCRdb's copy has only in-frame clones and lacks some. V, J and clone size are those of that table, while D and trimming were read from the DNA. The data contain 150,000 to 200,000 clones, roughly nine tenths of them singletons. The chain joins TRBV20-1 to TRBJ2-7; D not certain. The sequenced sample was peripheral blood. The TCR was taken from a man between 70 and 80 years old with active or convalescent COVID-19. Written as DNA, the CDR3 is TGCAGTGCTAGAGATGCCGGAGAGGAGTACTTC. It is translated as CSARDAGEEYF.